This is a list of T cell receptor beta chains from one sample in a study of PD-1 blockade in mismatch repair-deficient tumors. Profiling relied on immunoSEQ multiplex PCR, and the TCRdb table lists in-frame clones only, not all of them. Here the sample spans under 25,000 clones, approximately 84% being singletons. The material sequenced was peripheral blood, taken 2 weeks after starting pembrolizumab. The receptors originated from an adult with mismatch repair-deficient cancer. Each CDR3 is given with its conserved first and last residue. D genes are given only for firm matches.

>TRBJ2-6|NA|TRBV6-5
CASSQGHSGANVLTF
TGTGCCAGCAGCCAGGGGCACTCTGGGGCCAACGTCCTGACTTTC
>TRBJ2-4|NA|TRBV27
CASSLLPGVKNIQYF
TGTGCCAGCAGTTTACTGCCGGGAGTGAAAAACATTCAGTACTTC
>TRBJ2-3|NA|TRBV15
CATSREDTDTQYF
TGTGCCACCAGCAGAGAAGACACAGATACGCAGTATTTT
>TRBJ2-7|NA|TRBV29-1
CSVEYQGRREQYF
TGCAGCGTTGAGTATCAGGGCAGGAGGGAGCAGTACTTC
>TRBJ1-2|NA|TRBV9
CASSVGITPEQGYGYTF
TGTGCCAGCAGCGTAGGGATTACACCCGAACAAGGCTATGGCTACACCTTC
>TRBJ2-2|TRBD2|TRBV5-4
CASSPYGGGVISGELFF
TGTGCCAGCAGCCCATATGGCGGGGGAGTGATTTCTGGGGAGCTGTTTTTT
>TRBJ1-1|TRBD1|TRBV29-1
CSVRTGRVNTEAFF
TGCAGCGTCCGGACAGGGAGGGTTAACACTGAAGCTTTCTTT
>TRBJ2-6|NA|TRBV28
CASSQTGSGANVLTF
TGTGCCAGCAGCCAAACAGGGTCTGGGGCCAACGTCCTGACTTTC
>TRBJ2-7|NA|TRBV28
CASSSRLSRLSYEQYF
TGTGCCAGCAGTTCGCGCCTGTCCCGCCTTTCCTACGAGCAGTACTTC
>TRBJ1-1|NA|TRBV6-1
CASGRSRTEAFF
TGTGCCAGTGGGCGGTCGAGGACTGAAGCTTTCTTT
>TRBJ2-3|TRBD2|TRBV27
CASSLLSLAGVVDTQYF
TGTGCCAGCAGTTTATTGAGTCTAGCGGGAGTTGTTGATACGCAGTATTTT
>TRBJ2-7|TRBD2|TRBV7-9
CASSLPGATSGSWDEQYF
TGTGCCAGCAGCTTACCCGGGGCGACTAGCGGGAGTTGGGACGAGCAGTACTTC